The 13 T cell receptor beta chains below all came from one sample that was sequenced in a study of TIL therapy for anti-PD-1-resistant metastatic lung cancer (dated by TCRdb to the early 2020s). Reading the label with the study, this specimen's time point is: pre-treatment sample, taken before nivolumab and TIL therapy. Baseline tumor samples were excised metastases, mostly pleural nodules or supraclavicular lymph nodes, from the same resection used to grow TIL. Using bias-controlled multiplex PCR with the immunoSEQ v3 hsTCRB kit, the TCR beta CDR3 regions were amplified from genomic DNA. The immuneACCESS repertoire file appears here via TCRdb, limited to in-frame rearrangements. These files lack a portion of the clones; in checked studies, under half of the deficit traces to unresolved V genes, and the cause of the others is not known. For this sample there are 9,500 to 15,000 clones; 58% appear just once. The top ten hold under 8% of the sample.

Source: tumor tissue, taken at baseline. The source is a person between 30 and 80 years old with non-small cell lung cancer.

By share, this clone counts as medium-sized. V and J are TRBV12-3 or TRBV12-4 and TRBJ1-5, with D unclear. This CDR3 spans 13 amino acids. The V gene lost 3 bases and the J gene lost 5 bases, with 8 bases spanning the gap. The CDR3 spells CASSFRVDQPQHF. In nucleotides, the CDR3 is TGTGCCAGCAGTTTCCGGGTTGATCAGCCCCAGCATTTT.

This clone was detected only a few times. The chain recombines TRBV7-3 with TRBJ2-1; tentative D call: TRBD2 (5 bases). The CDR3 has 14 amino acids. The germline V gene encodes CDR1 SGHTA and CDR2 FQGTGA. The germline V and J ends were trimmed by 0 bases and 9 bases, with 12 bases remaining between them. The CDR3 nucleotides read TGTGCCAGCAGCTTAACGGAGAGTGCGGGTGAGCAGTTCTTC. This gives the protein CASSLTESAGEQFF.

The chain recombines TRBV14 with TRBJ2-5, with a possible D match to TRBD1 (7 bases). Trimming left V 5 bases short and J 5 bases short, with 18 bases between. This CDR3 is built from 15 residues. Germline V CDR1 and CDR2: SGHDN, FVKESK. CDR3 protein: CASSGQVGTSETQYF. CDR3 nucleotides: TGTGCCAGCAGCGGACAGGTGGGGACTTCGGAGACCCAGTACTTC.

This clone is labeled as medium-sized (0.01 to 0.1%). The chain employs TRBV9 and TRBJ1-2, with D perhaps matching TRBD1 (6 bases). Trimming pared 0 bases from V and 4 bases from J, leaving 16 bases between. Germline V gene lookup returns CDR1 SGDLS and CDR2 YYNGEE. The CDR3 covers 16 residues. The CDR3 DNA is TGTGCCAGCAGCGTAGCCCCAACAGGGAATATCTATGGCTACACCTTC. It yields the protein CASSVAPTGNIYGYTF.

This clone was recorded once. The rearrangement links TRBV5-1 to TRBJ1-1, with TRBD1 matching 7 bases. This CDR3 comprises 16 residues. The V segment lost 4 bases and the J segment 2 bases; nucleotides outside the gene matches: 11. CDR1 SGHRS and CDR2 YFSETQ come from the germline V gene. CDR3 in DNA: TGCGCCAGCAGCGGAGTACCCTCAGGGGGAAACACTGAAGCTTTCTTT. This encodes CASSGVPSGGNTEAFF. Combining the CDR3 with reference TRBV5-1 and TRBJ1-1 gives the whole variable domain KAGVTQTPRYLIKTRGQQVTLSCSPISGHRSVSWYQQTPGQGLQFLFEYFSETQRNKGNFPGRFSGRQFSNSRSEMNVSTLELGDSALYLCASSGVPSGGNTEAFFGQGTRLTVV.

V usage is TRBV6-5 and J usage is TRBJ1-2; the D gene is possibly TRBD1 (5 bases). Germline V gives CDR1 MNHEY, CDR2 SVGAGI. V dropped 2 bases and J dropped 4 bases, with 14 bases sitting between them. The CDR3 contains 15 residues. The CDR3 region has the DNA TGTGCCAGCAGTTACCACCCCCAGGGTGCCTATGGCTACACCTTC. This sequence encodes CASSYHPQGAYGYTF.

The J gene is TRBJ2-5, the V gene TRBV7-9; 8 positions match TRBD2. V was pared by 6 bases and J by 0 bases, with 3 bases of the junction left unmatched. Germline CDR1 and CDR2: SEHNR and FQNEAQ (reference sequence). The CDR3 covers 14 residues. The CDR3, as DNA: TGTGCCAGCAGGGCTAGCGGGTACCAAGAGACCCAGTACTTC. Translated: CASRASGYQETQYF.

In this sample, this clone is medium-sized (0.01 to 0.1%). This chain connects TRBV6-6 to TRBJ2-1; TRBD1 matches 9 bases. The CDR3 has 16 residues. Looked up from germline, CDR1 is MNHNY and CDR2 is SVGAGI (reference sequence). Germline trimming cut 4 bases from V and 8 bases from J; bases unmatched to any gene: 12. The CDR3 reads CASSSYRDRESDEQFF. The CDR3 DNA reads as TGTGCCAGCAGTTCCTACCGGGACAGGGAATCCGATGAGCAGTTCTTC.

The J gene is TRBJ2-7, the V gene TRBV6-5, with D possibly TRBD1 on 6 matching bases. This CDR3 spans 13 amino acids. Germline CDR1 reads MNHEY; CDR2 reads SVGAGI. Between the trimmed V and J ends, which lost 5 bases and 2 bases, there was a span of 10 bases. The CDR3 loop reads CASSPGQPYEQYF. In DNA, the CDR3 is TGTGCCAGCAGTCCAGGACAGCCCTACGAGCAGTACTTC.

In its sample, this clone was seen once. V is TRBV12-5 and J is TRBJ2-7, with 8 bases that match TRBD1. CDR1 LGHNT and CDR2 FRNRAP come from the germline V gene. There are 18 residues in the CDR3. With V trimmed by 6 bases and J by 2 bases, 18 bases remained unmatched. DNA for the CDR3: TGTGCTAGTGGACCGCGGCCGACAGGGGTGGAGGGGGCCTACGAGCAGTACTTC. Translation: CASGPRPTGVEGAYEQYF.

The CDR3 here is CASSLAGTNTGELFF. As DNA, the CDR3 is TGCGCCAGCAGCTTGGCAGGCACGAACACCGGGGAGCTGTTTTTT. This rearrangement joins TRBV5-1 to TRBJ2-2, with D unclear. Germline V CDR1 and CDR2: SGHRS, YFSETQ. CDR3 length: 15 residues. Trimming shortened V by 0 bases and J by 0 bases, and 6 bases separated the two germline ends.

The chain has TRBV27 and TRBJ2-3; D is possibly TRBD1 (6 bases). Germline V gene lookup returns CDR1 MNHEY and CDR2 SMNVEV (reference sequence). The CDR3 covers 15 residues. Trimming removed 1 base at V and 0 bases at J, with 8 bases between. CDR3 in DNA: TGTGCCAGCAGTTTATGGACAGCTAGCACAGATACGCAGTATTTT. It codes for CASSLWTASTDTQYF.

In DNA form, the CDR3 reads TGTGCCAGCAGCCCCCTGGGACCTTCAGATACGCAGTATTTT. Amino acids: CASSPLGPSDTQYF. The chain employs TRBV14 and TRBJ2-3; D possibly matches TRBD1 or TRBD2 (5 bases each). Trimming left V 4 bases short and J 4 bases short, with 12 bases between. This CDR3 is 14 amino acids long. Germline-derived CDR1 and CDR2 are SGHDN and FVKESK.